This T cell receptor (beta chain) originates from a study of PD-L1 blockade in urothelial cancer. TCRdb's table, derived via immunoSEQ multiplex PCR, lists solely in-frame clones and lacks some. Here the sample spans about 71,000 clones, around nine tenths being singletons. Each patient's cancer was a locally advanced or metastatic urothelial carcinoma. Trimming pared 4 bases from V and 0 bases from J, leaving 18 bases between. This CDR3 is built from 17 residues. In germline, CDR1 is LNHNV, CDR2 YYDKDF (reference sequence). The sequencing here drew on PBMCs, taken around atezolizumab (anti-PD-L1) treatment. The receptor was isolated from a man in his 60s with urothelial cancer. The gene calls are TRBV15 and TRBJ1-2, with D tentatively TRBD1 (6 bases). CDR3 in amino acids: CATSKGDIGPANYGYTF. For the CDR3, the DNA is TGTGCCACCAGCAAGGGGGACATCGGTCCAGCTAACTATGGCTACACCTTC.